This TCR beta chain was recorded in a study of PD-1 blockade in classical Hodgkin lymphoma. Study observations and caveats: At baseline, newly diagnosed patients reportedly showed less TCR diversity than healthy donors. Whatever underlies the repertoire differences (possibly disease activity or prior therapy) remains undefined.

CDR1 and CDR2 (germline): MNHEY, SVGAGI. The trim removed 2 bases at V and 6 bases at J, leaving 3 bases unmatched. CDR3 size: 14 residues. In regard to this clone: The antigen remains unidentified.

Sequenced by immunoSEQ multiplex PCR; TCRdb stores in-frame clones only, minus some. The sample shows approximately 98,000 clones, 89% of them seen only once. Brentuximab vedotin exposure varied, and every patient relapsed after autologous stem cell transplantation. The V and J genes are TRBV6-5 and TRBJ2-4; 8 bases line up with TRBD2. This receptor was taken from a human donor with classical Hodgkin lymphoma. The input for sequencing was peripheral blood mononuclear cells (PBMCs), taken before the second cycle of nivolumab. CDR3 sequence (DNA): TGTGCCAGCAGTTACCGGAGCGGGGGAAACATTCAGTACTTC. Its translation: CASSYRSGGNIQYF.